This is a list of T cell receptor beta chains from one sample in a study of blood T cell repertoires in COVID-19. Repertoires were generated with immunoSEQ multiplex PCR, while TCRdb's copy carries only in-frame clones and drops some. The top ten clones hold approximately 6.5% of a sample with about 160,000 clones, about 87% of them seen once. The sequencing input was peripheral blood. These receptors were collected from a man aged 80 or over with acute or convalescent COVID-19. Both conserved end residues are part of each CDR3. Each record gives: V gene, J gene, CDR3 protein.

TRBV5-5	TRBJ1-2	CASSLRVSSNYGYTF
TRBV28	TRBJ1-2	CASSPGAGTGNYGYTF
TRBV9	TRBJ1-1	CASSVEHRSNTEAFF
TRBV10-2	TRBJ1-1	CASSRTANTEAFF
TRBV27	TRBJ1-2	CASSFRVSMDYGYTF
TRBV28	TRBJ1-3	CASSLDTGISGNTIYF
TRBV29-1	TRBJ2-2	CSVRLAGGRGAGELFF
TRBV7-9	TRBJ2-7	CASSFMGQGDYEQYF
TRBV28	TRBJ2-1	CASRVAGPSYNEQFF
TRBV7-8	TRBJ2-5	CASSTNAGLAAETQYF
TRBV5-1	TRBJ2-1	CASSLEGRGTFNEQFF
TRBV30	TRBJ2-1	CAWRPGLAGTNEQFF
TRBV2	TRBJ2-2	CASRQDRGRTGELFF
TRBV4-2	TRBJ2-7	CASSPERSGTYEQYF
TRBV7-2	TRBJ2-2	CASSYTSPVTGELFF